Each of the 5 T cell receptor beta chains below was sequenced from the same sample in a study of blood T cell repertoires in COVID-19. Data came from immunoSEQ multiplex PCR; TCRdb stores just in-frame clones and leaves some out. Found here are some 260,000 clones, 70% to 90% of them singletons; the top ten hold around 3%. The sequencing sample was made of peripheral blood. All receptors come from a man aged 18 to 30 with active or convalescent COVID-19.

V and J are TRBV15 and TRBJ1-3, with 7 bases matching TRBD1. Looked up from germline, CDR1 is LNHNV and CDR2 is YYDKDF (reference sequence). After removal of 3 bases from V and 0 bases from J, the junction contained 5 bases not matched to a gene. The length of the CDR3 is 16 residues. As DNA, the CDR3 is TGTGCCACCAGCAGGGACAGGCTTAGCTCTGGAAACACCATATATTTT. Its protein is CATSRDRLSSGNTIYF.

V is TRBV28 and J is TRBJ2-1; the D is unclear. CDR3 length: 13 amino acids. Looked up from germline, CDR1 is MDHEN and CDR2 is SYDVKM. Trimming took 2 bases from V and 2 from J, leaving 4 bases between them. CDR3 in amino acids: CASSLDTYNEQFF. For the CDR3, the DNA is TGTGCCAGCAGTTTAGACACCTACAATGAGCAGTTCTTC.

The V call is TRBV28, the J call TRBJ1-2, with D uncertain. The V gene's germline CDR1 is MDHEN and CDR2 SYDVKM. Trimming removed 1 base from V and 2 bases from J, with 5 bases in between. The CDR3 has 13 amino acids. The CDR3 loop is CASSLFVNYGYTF. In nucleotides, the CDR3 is TGTGCCAGCAGTTTATTCGTCAACTATGGCTACACCTTC.

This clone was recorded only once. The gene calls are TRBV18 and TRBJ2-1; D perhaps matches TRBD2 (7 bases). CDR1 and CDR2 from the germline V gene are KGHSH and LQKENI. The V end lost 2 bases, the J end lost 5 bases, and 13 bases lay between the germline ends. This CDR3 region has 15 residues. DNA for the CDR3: TGTGCCAGCTCACCAAGGGGGGGGGCCGACAATGAGCAGTTCTTC. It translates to CASSPRGGADNEQFF.

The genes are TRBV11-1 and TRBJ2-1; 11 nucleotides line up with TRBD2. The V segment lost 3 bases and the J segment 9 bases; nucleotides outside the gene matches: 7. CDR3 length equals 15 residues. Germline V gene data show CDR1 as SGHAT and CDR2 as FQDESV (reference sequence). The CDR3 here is CASSFLASGRREQFF. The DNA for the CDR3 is TGTGCCAGCAGCTTTCTGGCTAGCGGGAGGCGTGAGCAGTTCTTC.